This T cell receptor (beta chain) derives from a study of T cells in Graves' hyperthyroidism and ophthalmopathy (dated by TCRdb to about 2019). A note on the overall study: Peripheral blood samples were taken at the time of initial diagnosis, prior to any treatment. TCR V-J signatures able to tell the groups apart were searched for in a discovery cohort of 90 to 100 patients, of whom about 40 had Graves' ophthalmopathy and roughly 57 had stable Graves' hyperthyroidism. Whether ophthalmopathy could be predicted prospectively was tested in an independent validation cohort made up of roughly 19 hyperthyroidism patients plus 17 patients who later progressed to ophthalmopathy. The 100 discovery patients were divided at random into training and test sets in a 7:3 ratio. In addition, the study compared T-cell repertoires in thyroid tissue and in blood from six Graves' hyperthyroidism patients. After blood sampling, hyperthyroidism patients were treated with methimazole at a starting dose of 30 mg daily, and ophthalmopathy patients were treated with high-dose intravenous methylprednisolone. According to the paper, TCR Vbeta CDR3 sequencing was carried out on over 130 peripheral blood samples, which came from about 45 ophthalmopathy, under 80 hyperthyroidism and some 17 progressor patients.

The TCR beta CDR3 regions were amplified from the RNA transcripts. The TCR CDR3 was subjected to a first round of RT-PCR using the HTBI primer set and the Qiagen OneStep RT-PCR kit. The libraries were constructed in a second round of multiplex PCR and then size-selected and purified. Paired-end sequencing of the libraries was performed with 100 bp reads on an Illumina HiSeq2000. As for how the authors treated the data: SOAPnuke was used to process the raw data, removing reads that contained adapters or uncalled bases, had a mean Phred below 15, or lacked an exact match to the constant primer or identifier. COPE v1.2.5 was used to merge high-quality paired reads, and clonotypes were defined as unique nucleotide sequences. Clonotypes were aligned to IMGT TRBV, TRBD and TRBJ reference segments using MiTCR v1.1. The analysis included only V-J combinations with a frequency above 0.0001, which together covered approximately 99% of the repertoires. A TCS score was defined as the ratio between F50 (clonal expansion) and ExV (chaos), using BLOSUM62-based TCRdist between CDR3 peptides within each V-J. Welch's t-statistics and random forest reduced 514 V-J features to about 13, which were used in a naive Bayes classifier (R e1071). The raw public reads went through TCRdb reprocessing: fastp at Q25, MiXCR clone calling, in-frame beta chains kept. Duplicate CDR3 protein sequences are folded into a single record with the most common DNA and genes. The V and J calls shown here were made by TCRdb, not taken from the authors' results. The sample table shows fewer than 600,000 distinct CDR3 sequences, and roughly an eighth are seen once. The leading ten clones occupy roughly 17% of the sample.

This clonotype was observed at least ten times. Its specific antigen is unknown. No base quality values were provided; no much bigger clone lies one nucleotide off. A patient counted as having stable Graves' hyperthyroidism if no progression to ophthalmopathy occurred over 18 months of follow-up. Hyperthyroidism patients were newly diagnosed, with disease duration under 2 months, and aged 18 to 65 years. Patients with uncontrolled infections, other autoimmune diseases, pregnancy or lactation were excluded. Clinical symptoms, serum thyroxine and TRAb, thyroid ultrasound, and orbital computed tomography formed the basis for the diagnoses. PBMCs were separated from approximately 10 ml of fresh peripheral blood using Ficoll-Paque density gradient centrifugation. Total RNA was extracted using Trizol reagent, and RNA quality was assessed on an Agilent 2100 Bioanalyzer. Trimming leaves V shorter by 1 base and J shorter by 3 bases, with the junction holding 5 bases beyond the gene matches. Reading from cysteine to phenylalanine, the CDR3 counts 15 amino acids. The DNA shown is the 45-base CDR3, in frame from base 1. CDR1 and CDR2 are drawn from the germline V gene (reference sequence): GTSNPN, SVGIG.

What the research found in general, with its limitations: In cross-validation, a model built on a 13 V-J signature told ophthalmopathy apart from stable hyperthyroidism with approximately 90% sensitivity and 81% to 82% specificity, and in testing the same model reached 80%/75%. No statistical method was used to fix the sample size in advance, and group allocation was not hidden from the investigators. Most expanded thyroid clonotypes (frequency above 0.001) were also detected in blood, suggesting blood repertoires may reflect thyroid immune responses. In validation, progression to ophthalmopathy was predicted by the model with around 70% sensitivity and 72% to 85% specificity, a median of approximately 6.5 months before onset.

The TCR originated in a woman aged 18-29 years with Graves' hyperthyroidism. The sample was blood. The rearranged chain carries TRBV30 and TRBJ2-7; the central 11 bases match TRBD2. The CDR3 corresponds to CAWSDLGTSGYEQYF. The DNA reads as follows: TGTGCCTGGAGTGATCTTGGGACTAGCGGCTACGAGCAGTACTTC.